Listed here is a single T cell receptor beta chain. TCRdb re-analysed the 5' RACE reads in MiXCR, keeping a single row per CDR3 protein. The sample consists of 300,000 or so distinct CDR3 sequences, around 6.8% of them appearing once. The CDR3 runs 16 residues. In germline, CDR1 is SGHVS, CDR2 FNYEAQ. The V end was cut by 1 base, the J end by 0 bases, with 11 bases between. These data are taken from a study of T cells after yellow fever vaccination. The chain is built from TRBV7-6 and TRBJ2-3, with D maybe TRBD1 (5 bases). This TCR was recovered from a man younger than 35 who received the YFV17D yellow fever vaccine. The source was PBMCs, collected roughly seven weeks after the first yellow fever vaccination. Here the CDR3 DNA reads TGTGCCAGCAGCTTAGTTATGGGGCATAGCACAGATACGCAGTATTTT. Encoded protein: CASSLVMGHSTDTQYF.